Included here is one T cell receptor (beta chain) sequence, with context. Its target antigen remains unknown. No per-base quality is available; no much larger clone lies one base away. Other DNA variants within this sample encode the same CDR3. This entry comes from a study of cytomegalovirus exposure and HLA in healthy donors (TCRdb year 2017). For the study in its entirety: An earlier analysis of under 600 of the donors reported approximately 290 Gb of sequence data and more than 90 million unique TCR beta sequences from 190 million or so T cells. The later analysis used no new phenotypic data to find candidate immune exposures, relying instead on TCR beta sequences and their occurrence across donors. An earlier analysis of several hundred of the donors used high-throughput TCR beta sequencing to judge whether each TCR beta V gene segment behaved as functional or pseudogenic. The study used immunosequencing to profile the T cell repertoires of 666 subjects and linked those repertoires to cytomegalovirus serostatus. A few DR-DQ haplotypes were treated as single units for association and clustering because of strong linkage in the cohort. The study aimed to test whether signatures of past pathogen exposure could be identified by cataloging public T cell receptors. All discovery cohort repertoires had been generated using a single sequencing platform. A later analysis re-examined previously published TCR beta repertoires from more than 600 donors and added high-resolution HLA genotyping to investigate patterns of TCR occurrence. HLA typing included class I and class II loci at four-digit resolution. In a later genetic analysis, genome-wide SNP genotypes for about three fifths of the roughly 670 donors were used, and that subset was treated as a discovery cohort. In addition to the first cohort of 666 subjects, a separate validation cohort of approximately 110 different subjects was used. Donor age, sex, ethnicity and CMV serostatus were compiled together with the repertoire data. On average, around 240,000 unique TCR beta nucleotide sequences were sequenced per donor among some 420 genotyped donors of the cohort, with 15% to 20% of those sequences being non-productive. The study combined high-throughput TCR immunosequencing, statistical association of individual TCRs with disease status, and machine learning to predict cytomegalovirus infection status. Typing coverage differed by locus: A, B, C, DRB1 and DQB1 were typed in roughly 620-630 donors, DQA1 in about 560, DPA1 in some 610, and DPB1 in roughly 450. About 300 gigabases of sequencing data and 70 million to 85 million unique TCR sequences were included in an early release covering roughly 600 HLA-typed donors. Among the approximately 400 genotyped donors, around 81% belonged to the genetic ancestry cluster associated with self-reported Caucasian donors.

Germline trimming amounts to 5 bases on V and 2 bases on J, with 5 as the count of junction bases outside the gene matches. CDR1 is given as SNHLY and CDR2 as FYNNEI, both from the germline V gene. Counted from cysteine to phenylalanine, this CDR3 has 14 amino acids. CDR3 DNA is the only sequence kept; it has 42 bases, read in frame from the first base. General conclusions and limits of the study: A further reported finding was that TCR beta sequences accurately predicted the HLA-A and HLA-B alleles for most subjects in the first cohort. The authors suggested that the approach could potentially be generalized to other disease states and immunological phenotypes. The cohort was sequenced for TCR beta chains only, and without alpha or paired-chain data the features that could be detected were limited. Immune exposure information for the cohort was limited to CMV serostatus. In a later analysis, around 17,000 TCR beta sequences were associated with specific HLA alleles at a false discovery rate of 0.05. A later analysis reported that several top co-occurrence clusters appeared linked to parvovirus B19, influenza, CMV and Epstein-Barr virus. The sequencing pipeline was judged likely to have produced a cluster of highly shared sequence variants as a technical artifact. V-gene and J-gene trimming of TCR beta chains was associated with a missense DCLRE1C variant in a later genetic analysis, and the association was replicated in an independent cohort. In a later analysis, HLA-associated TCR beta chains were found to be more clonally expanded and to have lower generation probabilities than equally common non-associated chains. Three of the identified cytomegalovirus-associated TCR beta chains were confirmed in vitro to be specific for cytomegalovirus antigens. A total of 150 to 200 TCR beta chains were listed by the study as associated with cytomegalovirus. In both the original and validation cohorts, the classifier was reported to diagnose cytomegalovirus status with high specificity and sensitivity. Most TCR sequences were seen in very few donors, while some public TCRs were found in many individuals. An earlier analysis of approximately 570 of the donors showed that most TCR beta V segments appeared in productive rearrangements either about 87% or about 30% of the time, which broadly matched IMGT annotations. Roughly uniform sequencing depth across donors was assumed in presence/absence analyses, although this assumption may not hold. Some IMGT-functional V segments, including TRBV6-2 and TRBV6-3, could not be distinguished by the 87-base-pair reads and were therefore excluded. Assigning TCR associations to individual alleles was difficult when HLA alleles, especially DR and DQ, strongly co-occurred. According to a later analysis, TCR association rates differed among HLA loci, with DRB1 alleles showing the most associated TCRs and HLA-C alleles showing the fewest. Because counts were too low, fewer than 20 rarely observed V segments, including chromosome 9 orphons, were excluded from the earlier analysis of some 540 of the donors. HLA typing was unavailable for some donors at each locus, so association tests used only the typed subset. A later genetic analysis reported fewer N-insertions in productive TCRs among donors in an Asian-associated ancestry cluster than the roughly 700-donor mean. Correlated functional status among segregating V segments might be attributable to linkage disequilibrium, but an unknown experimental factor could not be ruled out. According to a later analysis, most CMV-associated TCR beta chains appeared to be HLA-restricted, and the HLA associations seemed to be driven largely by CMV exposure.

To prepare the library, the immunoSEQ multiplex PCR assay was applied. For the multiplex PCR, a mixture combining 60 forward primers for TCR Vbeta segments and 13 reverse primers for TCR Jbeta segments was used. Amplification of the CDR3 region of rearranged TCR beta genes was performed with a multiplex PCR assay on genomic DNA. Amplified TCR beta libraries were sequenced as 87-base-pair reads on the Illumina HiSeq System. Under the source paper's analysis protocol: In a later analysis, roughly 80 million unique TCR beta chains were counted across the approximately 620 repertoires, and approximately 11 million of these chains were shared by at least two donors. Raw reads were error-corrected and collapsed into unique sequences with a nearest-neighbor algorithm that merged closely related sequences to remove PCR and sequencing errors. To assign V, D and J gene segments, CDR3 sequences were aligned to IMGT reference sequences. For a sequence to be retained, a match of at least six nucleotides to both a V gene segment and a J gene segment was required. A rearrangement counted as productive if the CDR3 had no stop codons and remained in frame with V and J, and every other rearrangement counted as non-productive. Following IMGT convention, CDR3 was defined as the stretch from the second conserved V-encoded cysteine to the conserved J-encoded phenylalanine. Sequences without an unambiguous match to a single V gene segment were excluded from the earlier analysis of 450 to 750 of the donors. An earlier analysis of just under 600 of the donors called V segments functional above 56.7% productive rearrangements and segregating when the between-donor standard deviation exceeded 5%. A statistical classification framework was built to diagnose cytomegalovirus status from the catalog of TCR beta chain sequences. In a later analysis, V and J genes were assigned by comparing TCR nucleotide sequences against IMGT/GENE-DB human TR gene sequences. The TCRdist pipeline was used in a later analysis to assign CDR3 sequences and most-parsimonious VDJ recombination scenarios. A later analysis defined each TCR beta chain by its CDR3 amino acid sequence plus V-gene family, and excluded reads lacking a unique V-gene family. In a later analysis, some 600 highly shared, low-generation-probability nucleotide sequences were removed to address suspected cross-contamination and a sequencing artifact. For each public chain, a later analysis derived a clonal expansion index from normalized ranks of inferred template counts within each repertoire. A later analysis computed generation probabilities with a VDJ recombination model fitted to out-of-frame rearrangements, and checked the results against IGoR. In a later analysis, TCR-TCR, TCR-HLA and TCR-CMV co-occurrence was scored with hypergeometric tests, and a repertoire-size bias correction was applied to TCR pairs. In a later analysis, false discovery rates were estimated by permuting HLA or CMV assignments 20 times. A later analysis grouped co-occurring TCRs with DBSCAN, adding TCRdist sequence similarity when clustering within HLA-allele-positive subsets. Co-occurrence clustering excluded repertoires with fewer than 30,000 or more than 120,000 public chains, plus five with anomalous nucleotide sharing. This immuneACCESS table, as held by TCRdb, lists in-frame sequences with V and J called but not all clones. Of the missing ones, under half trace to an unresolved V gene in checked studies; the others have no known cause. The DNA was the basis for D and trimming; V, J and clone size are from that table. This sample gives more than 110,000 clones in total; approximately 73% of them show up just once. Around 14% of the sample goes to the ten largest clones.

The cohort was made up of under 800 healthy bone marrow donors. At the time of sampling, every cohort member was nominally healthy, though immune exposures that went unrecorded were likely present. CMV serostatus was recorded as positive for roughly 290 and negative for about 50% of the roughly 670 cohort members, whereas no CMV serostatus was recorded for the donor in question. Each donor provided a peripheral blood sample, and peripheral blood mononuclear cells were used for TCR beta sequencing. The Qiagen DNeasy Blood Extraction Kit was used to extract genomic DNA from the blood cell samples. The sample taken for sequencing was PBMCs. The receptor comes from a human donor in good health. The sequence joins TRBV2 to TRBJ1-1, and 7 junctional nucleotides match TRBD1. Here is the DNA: TGTGCCAGCAGTCGACAGGGTCGAAACACTGAAGCTTTCTTT. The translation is CASSRQGRNTEAFF.